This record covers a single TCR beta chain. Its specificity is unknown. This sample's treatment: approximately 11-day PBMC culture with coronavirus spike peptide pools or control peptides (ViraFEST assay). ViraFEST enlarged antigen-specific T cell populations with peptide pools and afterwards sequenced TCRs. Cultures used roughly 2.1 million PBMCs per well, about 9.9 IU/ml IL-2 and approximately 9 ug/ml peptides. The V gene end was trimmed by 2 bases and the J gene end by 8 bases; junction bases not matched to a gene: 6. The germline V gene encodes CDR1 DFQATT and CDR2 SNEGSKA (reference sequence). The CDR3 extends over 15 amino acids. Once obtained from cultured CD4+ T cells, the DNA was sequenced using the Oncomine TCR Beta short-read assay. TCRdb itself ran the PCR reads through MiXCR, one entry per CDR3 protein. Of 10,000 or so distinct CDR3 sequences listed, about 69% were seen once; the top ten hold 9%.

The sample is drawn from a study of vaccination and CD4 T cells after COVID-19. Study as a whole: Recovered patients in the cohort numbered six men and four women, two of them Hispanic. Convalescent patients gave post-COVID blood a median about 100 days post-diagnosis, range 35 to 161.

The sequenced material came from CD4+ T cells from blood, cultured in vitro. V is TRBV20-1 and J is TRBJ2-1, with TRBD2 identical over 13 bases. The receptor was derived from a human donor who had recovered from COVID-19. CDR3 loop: CSARRTSGSSDEQFF. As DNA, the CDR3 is TGCAGTGCTAGAAGGACTAGCGGGAGTTCGGATGAGCAGTTCTTC.